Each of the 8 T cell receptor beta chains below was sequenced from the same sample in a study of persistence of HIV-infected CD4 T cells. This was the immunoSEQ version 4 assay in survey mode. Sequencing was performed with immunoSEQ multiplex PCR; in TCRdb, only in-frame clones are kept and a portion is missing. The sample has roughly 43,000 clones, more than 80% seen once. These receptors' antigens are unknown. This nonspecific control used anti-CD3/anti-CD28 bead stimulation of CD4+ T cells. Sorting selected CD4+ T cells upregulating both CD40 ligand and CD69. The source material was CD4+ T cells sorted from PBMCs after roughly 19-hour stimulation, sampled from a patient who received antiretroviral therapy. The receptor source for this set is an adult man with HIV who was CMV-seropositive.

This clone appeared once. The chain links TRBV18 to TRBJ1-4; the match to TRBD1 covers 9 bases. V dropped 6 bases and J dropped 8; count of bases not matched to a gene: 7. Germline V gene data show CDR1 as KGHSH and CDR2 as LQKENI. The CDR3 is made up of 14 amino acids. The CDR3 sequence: CASSEQGAEEKLFF. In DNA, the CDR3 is TGTGCCAGCTCTGAACAGGGGGCGGAGGAAAAACTGTTTTTT.

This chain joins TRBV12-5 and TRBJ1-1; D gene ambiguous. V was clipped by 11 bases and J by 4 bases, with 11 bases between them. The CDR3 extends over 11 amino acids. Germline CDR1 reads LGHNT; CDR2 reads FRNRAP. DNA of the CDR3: TGTGCTTTTCAAGGCCCCACTGAAGCTTTCTTT. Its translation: CAFQGPTEAFF.

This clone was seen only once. The CDR3 DNA sequence: TGTGCCAGCAGTTTAGCGCAAGATCAGCCCCAGCATTTT. Protein product: CASSLAQDQPQHF. The chain links TRBV12-3 or TRBV12-4 to TRBJ1-5; D is ambiguous. This CDR3 has 13 amino acids. The V gene lost 0 bases and the J gene lost 5 bases, with 5 bases spanning the gap.

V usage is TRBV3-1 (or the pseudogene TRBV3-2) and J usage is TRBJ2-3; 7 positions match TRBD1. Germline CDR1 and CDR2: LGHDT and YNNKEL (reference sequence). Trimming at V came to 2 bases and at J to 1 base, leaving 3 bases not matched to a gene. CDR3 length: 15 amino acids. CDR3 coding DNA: TGTGCCAGCAGCCAATTTGACAGGGGCACAGATACGCAGTATTTT. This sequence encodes CASSQFDRGTDTQYF.

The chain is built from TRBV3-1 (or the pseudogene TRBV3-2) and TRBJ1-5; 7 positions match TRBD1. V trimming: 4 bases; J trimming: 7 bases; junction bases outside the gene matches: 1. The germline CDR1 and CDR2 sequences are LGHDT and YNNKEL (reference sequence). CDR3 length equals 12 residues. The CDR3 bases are TGTGCCAGCAGCCGACAGGGACAGCCCCAGCATTTT. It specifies CASSRQGQPQHF.

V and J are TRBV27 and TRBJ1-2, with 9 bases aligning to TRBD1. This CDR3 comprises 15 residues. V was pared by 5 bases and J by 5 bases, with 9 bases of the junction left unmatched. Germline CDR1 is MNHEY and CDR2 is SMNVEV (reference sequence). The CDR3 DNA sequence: TGTGCCAGCAGTCAGCCAGGGACAGGGTATTATGGCTACACCTTC. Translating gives CASSQPGTGYYGYTF.

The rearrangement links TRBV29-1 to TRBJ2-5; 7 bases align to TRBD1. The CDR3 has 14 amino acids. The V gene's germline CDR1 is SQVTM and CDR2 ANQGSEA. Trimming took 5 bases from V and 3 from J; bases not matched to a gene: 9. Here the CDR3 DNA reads TGCAGCGTTCGATACGGGACAGACAAAGAGACCCAGTACTTC. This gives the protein CSVRYGTDKETQYF.

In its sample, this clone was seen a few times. Here the CDR3 reads CASSPGINNQPQHF. The DNA for the CDR3 is TGTGCCAGCAGCCCCGGCATTAACAATCAGCCCCAGCATTTT. The chain links TRBV5-6 to TRBJ1-5; D gene uncertain. The V end lost 4 bases, the J end lost 3 bases, and 11 bases lay between the germline ends. Germline V gene data show CDR1 as SGHDT and CDR2 as YYEEEE. This CDR3 is built from 14 residues.